These 20 T cell receptor beta chains share one sample of origin, sequenced in a study of blood T cell repertoires in COVID-19. The table came from immunoSEQ multiplex PCR; TCRdb's copy has only in-frame clones and leaves some out. The profile shows 60,000 to 80,000 clones, 85% of them singletons. Sequencing was carried out using peripheral blood. Receptors were obtained from a man aged 50-60 years with acute or convalescent COVID-19.

V gene TRBV27 combines with J gene TRBJ1-6, with D perhaps matching TRBD1 (5 bases). The CDR3 length is 14 residues. Germline V gene data show CDR1 as MNHEY and CDR2 as SMNVEV (reference sequence). Trimming stripped 10 bases from V and 1 base from J, with 11 bases between. The CDR3 region is CATPGGSYNSPLHF. In DNA, the CDR3 is TGTGCCACTCCCGGGGGATCCTATAATTCACCCCTCCACTTT.

The chain is built from TRBV6-5 and TRBJ1-1, with D tentatively TRBD1 (5 bases). This CDR3 has 13 residues. Germline V gives CDR1 MNHEY, CDR2 SVGAGI. Trimming pared 6 bases from V and 6 bases from J, leaving 14 bases between. CDR3: CASRPQGGAEAFF. The CDR3 DNA reads TGTGCCAGCAGACCGCAGGGTGGGGCTGAAGCTTTCTTT.

This chain connects TRBV6-1 to TRBJ2-5; 7 positions match TRBD1. Germline assignment: CDR1 MNHNS and CDR2 SASEGT. V gave up 0 bases and J gave up 5 bases; unmatched junction bases: 6. The CDR3 has 15 residues. The CDR3 loop reads CASSEAQGGQETQYF. The DNA of the CDR3 is TGTGCCAGCAGTGAAGCCCAAGGGGGCCAGGAGACCCAGTACTTC.

The genes are TRBV6-5 and TRBJ1-1; 9 nucleotides line up with TRBD1. Germline CDR1 MNHEY, CDR2 SVGAGI. The CDR3 has 14 amino acids. J lost 2 bases, V lost 10 bases, and 8 bases had no gene match. The CDR3 bases are TGTGCCACCCTGACAGGGGGTTACAACACTGAAGCTTTCTTT. It specifies CATLTGGYNTEAFF.

The CDR3 loop reads CAWRAEGRVGYEQYF. The CDR3, as DNA: TGTGCCTGGAGAGCGGAGGGAAGAGTAGGCTACGAGCAGTACTTC. V is TRBV30 and J is TRBJ2-7, with a tentative D call TRBD2 (6 bases). The CDR3 spans 15 residues. Trimming shortened V by 3 bases and J by 3 bases, and 18 bases separated the two germline ends. Germline values: CDR1 GTSNPN, CDR2 SVGIG (reference sequence).

This sequence joins TRBV30 and TRBJ1-6; D not resolved. Trimming took 2 bases from V and 4 from J, leaving 12 bases between them. The V gene's germline CDR1 is GTSNPN and CDR2 SVGIG (reference sequence). The CDR3 runs 15 residues. The DNA for the CDR3 is TGTGCCTGGAGTATGCCGTGGCCTTATAATTCACCCCTCCACTTT. Translation: CAWSMPWPYNSPLHF.

The rearrangement uses TRBV12-3 or TRBV12-4 and TRBJ1-4; D gene uncertain. This CDR3 has 13 amino acids. The V and J ends lost 4 bases and 8 bases respectively, with 11 bases between them. The CDR3 bases are TGTGCCAGCAGTTACTCCCGTTGGGAAAAACTGTTTTTT. Its translation: CASSYSRWEKLFF.

The chain joins TRBV10-3 to TRBJ1-1; 9 positions match TRBD1. Unmatched junction bases numbered 4, after V lost 6 bases and J lost 8 bases. In germline, CDR1 is ENHRY, CDR2 SYGVKD. The CDR3 contains 12 residues. CDR3 sequence (DNA): TGTGCCATCAGCCCACAGGGGGCCGAAGCTTTCTTT. Translating gives CAISPQGAEAFF.

The chain links TRBV30 to TRBJ1-1; TRBD1 agrees at 11 bases. The trim removed 8 bases at V and 0 bases at J, leaving 8 bases unmatched. This CDR3 has 15 residues. Germline V CDR1 and CDR2: GTSNPN, SVGIG (reference sequence). CDR3 nucleotides: TGTGCCGGTGGGACAGGGGGTCGTATGAACACTGAAGCTTTCTTT. Protein product: CAGGTGGRMNTEAFF.

This clone appeared a few times. The chain combines TRBV4-2 with TRBJ2-3; D perhaps matches TRBD2 (7 bases). This CDR3 contains 16 residues. Trimming removed 1 base at V and 7 bases at J, with 18 bases between. Per germline, CDR1 LGHNA and CDR2 YNFKEQ. The CDR3 here is CASSQGGGGEPNTQYF. The CDR3 coding sequence is TGTGCCAGCAGCCAAGGGGGGGGCGGGGAGCCTAATACGCAGTATTTT.

Points on this clone: This CDR3 is missing its conserved last phenylalanine or tryptophan, likely due to a read error. It is unclear where the CDR3 begins or ends on the DNA, so no DNA is shown, and the CDR3 is as TCRdb lists it. The chain is built from TRBV21-1 and TRBJ1-2. TRBV21-1 is listed as a pseudogene. The CDR3 region is 11 residues in length, termini included. Here the CDR3 reads CASSRRDLRRI.

This clone came up once. This chain uses TRBV7-9 with TRBJ2-3, with D perhaps TRBD2 (5 bases). This CDR3 has 16 residues. Germline V gene sequence: CDR1 SEHNR, CDR2 FQNEAQ (reference sequence). The V end was cut by 1 base, the J end by 4 bases, with 15 bases between. The CDR3 loop reads CASSLVSGLGPDTQYF. CDR3 sequence (DNA): TGTGCCAGCAGCTTAGTTAGTGGACTGGGTCCAGATACGCAGTATTTT. Complete variable domain (other parts from reference TRBV7-9 and TRBJ2-3): DTGVSQNPRHKITKRGQNVTFRCDPISEHNRLYWYRQTLGQGPEFLTYFQNEAQLEKSRLLSDRFSAERPKGSFSTLEIQRTEQGDSAMYLCASSLVSGLGPDTQYFGPGTRLTVL.

The chain combines TRBV5-4 with TRBJ2-3; D gene uncertain. The CDR3 length is 15 residues. Germline assignment: CDR1 SGHNT and CDR2 YYREEE (reference sequence). V was pared by 3 bases and J by 2 bases, with 13 bases between. CDR3 sequence reads: CASSSKLSPTDTQYF. In DNA form, the CDR3 reads TGTGCCAGCAGCTCAAAGCTATCACCCACAGATACGCAGTATTTT.

The chain carries TRBV6-2 or TRBV6-3 and TRBJ1-1; perhaps TRBD1 as D (6 bases). Germline CDR1 and CDR2: MNHEY and SVGEGT. Trimming took 3 bases from V and 5 from J, leaving 19 bases between them. This CDR3 has 16 amino acids. This chain's CDR3 is CASSYRTAADWTEAFF. The CDR3 DNA reads TGTGCCAGCAGTTATAGGACAGCCGCCGACTGGACTGAAGCTTTCTTT.

This clone was counted only a few times. V and J are TRBV10-3 and TRBJ1-2; 8 bases map to TRBD1. This CDR3 has 14 residues. V shed 6 bases and J 8 bases; nucleotides not matched to a gene: 11. CDR1 is ENHRY and CDR2 is SYGVKD in the germline V gene. The CDR3 DNA follows: TGTGCCATCAGCGGACAGGGTGCTCGGGAAGGCTACACCTTC. This translates into CAISGQGAREGYTF.

This clone was recorded a few times. The gene calls are TRBV5-1 and TRBJ1-1; D is possibly TRBD1 (5 bases). Per the germline V gene, CDR1 is SGHRS and CDR2 is YFSETQ. This CDR3 has 16 amino acids. The V gene lost 4 bases and the J gene lost 6 bases, with 22 bases spanning the gap. Written as DNA, the CDR3 is TGCGCCAGCAGCAAACCAGGGTCGGGTAAAGTGGCTGAAGCTTTCTTT. It yields the protein CASSKPGSGKVAEAFF.

The V call is TRBV2, the J call TRBJ1-5; possible D gene TRBD1, 5 bases. Germline-derived CDR1 and CDR2 are SNHLY and FYNNEI. This CDR3 region has 17 residues. With 4 bases removed from V and 3 bases from J, the gap between germline ends came to 19 bases. CDR3 loop: CASSAGHQGGPNQPQHF. The CDR3 DNA sequence: TGTGCCAGCAGTGCCGGCCATCAGGGAGGCCCCAATCAGCCCCAGCATTTT.

The chain has TRBV29-1 and TRBJ1-2, with TRBD1 matching 7 bases. Germline V gene sequence: CDR1 SQVTM, CDR2 ANQGSEA. This CDR3 is built from 14 residues. J gave up 0 bases and V 7 bases, and 8 bases lay outside the gene matches. CDR3 amino acids: CSAQGDTANYGYTF. The CDR3 bases are TGCAGCGCTCAGGGGGATACAGCTAACTATGGCTACACCTTC.

V usage is TRBV3-1 (or the pseudogene TRBV3-2) and J usage is TRBJ1-6, with TRBD1 matching over 8 bases. Germline loops: CDR1 LGHDT, CDR2 YNNKEL (reference sequence). This CDR3 spans 15 amino acids. V lost 3 bases and J lost 10; bases outside the gene matches: 8. The CDR3, as DNA: TGTGCCAGCAGCCAGGTTGACAGGGGTAGATCACCCCTCCACTTT. It encodes CASSQVDRGRSPLHF.

The rearrangement links TRBV5-1 to TRBJ1-2; 7 bases are shared with TRBD1. The CDR3 spans 14 residues. After removal of 5 bases from V and 7 bases from J, the junction contained 11 bases not matched to a gene. Germline V gene data show CDR1 as SGHRS and CDR2 as YFSETQ. This CDR3 is CASRPDRAQLGYTF. The CDR3 DNA sequence: TGCGCCAGCAGGCCTGACAGGGCCCAACTTGGCTACACCTTC.